This T cell receptor (beta chain) is drawn from a study of cytomegalovirus exposure and HLA in healthy donors. Broader study findings: The authors judged a highly shared variant cluster likely a sequencing artifact.

In its sample, this clone was seen once. Antigen unknown. PCR primers comprised 60 Vbeta and 13 Jbeta primers. Using immunoSEQ multiplex PCR, the repertoire was profiled, and TCRdb retains in-frame clones only, with some absent. The sample includes approximately 220,000 clones, nearly 80% of them seen just once. The CDR3 length is 18 residues. Germline V gene lookup returns CDR1 MNHEY and CDR2 SMNVEV (reference sequence). The J segment lost 4 bases and the V segment lost 2 bases, leaving 11 bases of the junction unmatched. The sequencing sample was made of PBMCs. The genes are TRBV27 and TRBJ1-5, with 10 bases fitting TRBD1. The TCR comes from a man younger than 35 in good health and CMV-seronegative. The chain's CDR3 is CASSLAPGQGPLNQPQHF. CDR3 sequence (DNA): TGTGCCAGCAGTTTAGCACCGGGACAGGGGCCGCTTAATCAGCCCCAGCATTTT.